The 23 T cell receptor beta chains below were found in one sample sequenced in a study of T-cell memory formation after mild COVID-19. MiXCR, run by TCRdb on the 5' RACE reads, gives a single entry per CDR3 protein. Altogether about 350,000 distinct CDR3 sequences are present, approximately 22% being singletons, with the ten largest covering under 25%. Sequencing was done on a sample of PBMCs or a T cell subset sorted from them (not recorded which). Receptors originate from a man younger than 35 who had mild COVID-19 (a few samples of this study predate the infection). Cell type and time point are not known.

This chain connects TRBV24-1 to TRBJ1-5, with 7 nucleotides matching TRBD1. Trimming cost V 7 bases and J 7 bases; bases outside gene matches: 6. This CDR3 region has 13 residues. Germline V gene sequence: CDR1 KGHDR, CDR2 SFDVKD. Here the CDR3 DNA reads TGTGCCACCAGCGGACAGGCCGGGCAGCCCCAGCATTTT. Translation: CATSGQAGQPQHF.

The chain links TRBV6-2 or TRBV6-3 to TRBJ2-5; either TRBD1 or TRBD2 may fit D (5 bases each). The CDR3 consists of 16 residues. Trimming pared 8 bases from V and 1 base from J, leaving 20 bases between. Germline V CDR1 and CDR2: MNHEY, SVGEGT. CDR3 coding DNA: TGTGCCAGCGGGGGTGTAGTGGGCGGCGGCCAAGAGACCCAGTACTTC. Protein product: CASGGVVGGGQETQYF.

The genes are TRBV29-1 and TRBJ2-1; D unresolved. The CDR3 runs 15 residues. The germline V gene encodes CDR1 SQVTM and CDR2 ANQGSEA. Trimming shortened V by 3 bases and J by 4 bases, and 16 bases separated the two germline ends. The CDR3 DNA reads TGCAGCGTTGATGGTCGGCCGGCCGGGTACAATGAGCAGTTCTTC. It specifies CSVDGRPAGYNEQFF.

This clonotype has a handful of counts. J is TRBJ1-5 and V is TRBV20-1; the D is unclear. The CDR3 extends over 12 amino acids. Trimming removed 0 bases at V and 4 bases at J, with 4 bases between. Germline-derived CDR1 and CDR2 are DFQATT and SNEGSKA (reference sequence). The DNA for the CDR3 is TGCAGTGCTAGAGATGGTAATCAGCCCCAGCATTTT. This encodes CSARDGNQPQHF.

The CDR3 is CASSQPGLVVVGGQDTQYF. The CDR3 nucleotides are TGTGCCAGCAGCCAACCGGGACTAGTGGTTGTCGGTGGCCAGGATACGCAGTATTTT. This chain links TRBV7-2 with TRBJ2-3, with 8 bases matching TRBD2. V lost 5 bases to trimming and J lost 6 bases; unmatched junction nucleotides: 22. This CDR3 is 19 amino acids long. The germline V gene encodes CDR1 SGHTA and CDR2 FQGNSA.

The gene calls are TRBV20-1 and TRBJ2-3; tentatively, D is TRBD2 (6 bases). The CDR3 has 14 amino acids. Deletions cut 5 bases from V and 0 bases from J, with 12 bases between. Germline CDR1 reads DFQATT; CDR2 reads SNEGSKA (reference sequence). The CDR3 protein is CSAQEGSSTDTQYF. The CDR3 nucleotides are TGCAGTGCTCAGGAGGGGTCGAGCACAGATACGCAGTATTTT.

This clonotype has more than one count but fewer than ten. This chain connects TRBV5-5 to TRBJ2-3, with 8 bases fitting TRBD1. Germline CDR1 SGHKS, CDR2 YYEKEE (reference sequence). V was clipped by 4 bases and J by 0 bases; unmatched bases: 19. The CDR3 runs 20 residues. CDR3 in amino acids: CASSMRRPGQVLDSTDTQYF. The CDR3 DNA is TGTGCCAGCAGCATGCGTAGGCCGGGACAGGTTCTTGACAGCACAGATACGCAGTATTTT.

This clonotype was detected many times. CDR3 region: CAWSVGGAYTQYF. The CDR3 DNA reads TGTGCCTGGAGTGTCGGGGGGGCGTATACGCAGTATTTT. J is TRBJ2-3 and V is TRBV30; 8 nucleotides align to TRBD2. CDR1 and CDR2 (germline): GTSNPN, SVGIG (reference sequence). V trimming: 0 bases; J trimming: 7 bases; junction bases outside the gene matches: 3. This CDR3 region has 13 residues.

This clonotype occurred a few times. This rearrangement joins TRBV5-1 to TRBJ1-2; TRBD1 is a possible D gene (6 bases). This CDR3 has 13 residues. Trimming left V 2 bases short and J 8 bases short, with 13 bases between. The germline CDR1 and CDR2 sequences are SGHRS and YFSETQ. CDR3 region: CASSFVQDRGYTF. CDR3 in DNA: TGCGCCAGCAGCTTTGTCCAGGACAGAGGCTACACCTTC.

J is TRBJ2-7 and V is TRBV6-5; D not resolved. The V end lost 0 bases, the J end lost 3 bases, and 6 bases lay between the germline ends. Germline CDR1 is MNHEY and CDR2 is SVGAGI. The CDR3 loop spans 13 amino acids. The chain's CDR3 is CASSYSAGYEQYF. CDR3 coding DNA: TGTGCCAGCAGTTACTCGGCAGGCTACGAGCAGTACTTC.

For the CDR3, the DNA is TGTGCCAGCAGTGAAGTAGCGGGGGCCTACGAGCAGTACTTC. Translated, it gives CASSEVAGAYEQYF. The V call is TRBV2, the J call TRBJ2-7; 9 bases line up with TRBD2. Germline V gene lookup returns CDR1 SNHLY and CDR2 FYNNEI. With 1 base clipped from V and 2 bases from J, the junction kept 0 bases outside the gene matches. This CDR3 has 14 amino acids.

This clonotype came up many times. The J gene is TRBJ2-2, the V gene TRBV7-3; D not certain. Germline CDR1 is SGHTA and CDR2 is FQGTGA. Between the trimmed V and J ends, which lost 5 bases and 5 bases, there was a span of 6 bases. The CDR3 is made up of 12 amino acids. The CDR3 DNA reads TGTGCCAGCAGCACTGATACCGGGGAGCTGTTTTTT. This sequence encodes CASSTDTGELFF.

V usage is TRBV20-1 and J usage is TRBJ1-2; 8 bases are shared with TRBD1. This CDR3 spans 15 amino acids. V lost 6 bases to trimming and J lost 6 bases; unmatched junction nucleotides: 15. CDR1 is DFQATT, CDR2 SNEGSKA, per germline (reference sequence). The CDR3 DNA follows: TGCAGTGCCGCCCGGGGGCAGGGGGCGGGCAATGGCTACACCTTC. Its protein is CSAARGQGAGNGYTF.

The chain joins TRBV12-3 or TRBV12-4 to TRBJ2-5, with D tentatively TRBD2 (6 bases). This CDR3 region has 14 residues. V shed 0 bases and J shed 3 bases, with 8 bases lying between them. CDR3 loop: CASSLAWGEETQYF. The DNA of the CDR3 is TGTGCCAGCAGTTTAGCCTGGGGGGAAGAGACCCAGTACTTC.

The chain has TRBV6-6 and TRBJ1-5; a weak D match, TRBD1 (6 bases). The CDR3 has 15 amino acids. Germline values: CDR1 MNHNY, CDR2 SVGAGI (reference sequence). V lost 7 bases, J lost 2 bases, and 15 bases lay in between. The CDR3 coding sequence is TGTGCCAGCACCTCAGGGGTCACGGGCAATCAGCCCCAGCATTTT. It specifies CASTSGVTGNQPQHF.

The genes are TRBV5-1 and TRBJ2-3; D gene unclear. This CDR3 is built from 14 residues. V lost 4 bases, J lost 3 bases, and 12 bases lay in between. Per the germline V gene, CDR1 is SGHRS and CDR2 is YFSETQ. Written as DNA, the CDR3 is TGCGCCAGCAGCCAGGCCAGTTGGACAGATACGCAGTATTTT. This gives the protein CASSQASWTDTQYF.

The chain combines TRBV21-1 with TRBJ2-7; TRBD2, the table's D call, lacks a check against the DNA. TRBV21-1 is termed a pseudogene. The CDR3 length is 16 residues. The CDR3 protein is CASSKEESSGLGEQYF. The DNA for the CDR3 is TGTGCCAGCAGCAAAGAGGAGTCTAGCGGGTTGGGCGAGCAGTACTTC.

This clonotype was counted a few times. V and J are TRBV28 and TRBJ1-1; a weak D match, TRBD1 (5 bases). Germline loops: CDR1 MDHEN, CDR2 SYDVKM. The CDR3 totals 14 residues. Trimming shortened V by 5 bases and J by 1 base, and 11 bases separated the two germline ends. The CDR3 spells CASSPAGENTEAFF. The CDR3 coding sequence is TGTGCCAGCAGTCCGGCGGGGGAGAACACTGAAGCTTTCTTT.

The chain recombines TRBV28 with TRBJ1-2; D uncertain. CDR1 and CDR2 from the germline V gene are MDHEN and SYDVKM. This CDR3 region has 14 residues. Deletions cut 9 bases from V and 2 bases from J, with 16 bases between. Here the CDR3 DNA reads TGTGCCAGTGAGACTCCCCGCGGAAACTATGGCTACACCTTC. The encoded protein is CASETPRGNYGYTF.

This chain links TRBV5-1 with TRBJ1-5, with D maybe TRBD1 (5 bases). Per the germline V gene, CDR1 is SGHRS and CDR2 is YFSETQ. The CDR3 totals 13 residues. The V end lost 5 bases, the J end lost 4 bases, and 10 bases lay between the germline ends. CDR3 sequence: CASSPGPNQPQHF. In nucleotides, the CDR3 is TGCGCCAGCAGTCCAGGGCCTAATCAGCCCCAGCATTTT.

The chain uses TRBV4-3 and TRBJ2-1; no definite D call. V gave up 2 bases and J gave up 4 bases, with 9 bases separating them. CDR3 length: 14 amino acids. The germline V gene encodes CDR1 LGHNA and CDR2 YSLEER. CDR3 nucleotide sequence: TGCGCCAGCAGCCAAATGACCGGGTACAATGAGCAGTTCTTC. It encodes CASSQMTGYNEQFF.

DNA for the CDR3: TGCGCCAGCAGCCAAGATCTCGGACAGTCCGATGAGCAGTTCTTC. Translation gives CASSQDLGQSDEQFF. The rearrangement uses TRBV4-3 and TRBJ2-1; possibly TRBD1 for D (6 bases). Trimming removed 0 bases from V and 8 bases from J, with 14 bases in between. CDR3 length: 15 amino acids. The germline V gene has CDR1 LGHNA and CDR2 YSLEER.

The J gene is TRBJ1-1, the V gene TRBV6-5; 8 bases are shared with TRBD1. This CDR3 has 15 amino acids. Germline CDR1 reads MNHEY; CDR2 reads SVGAGI. V gave up 6 bases and J gave up 1 base; unmatched junction bases: 7. CDR3 nucleotides: TGTGCCAGCAGCCGGACAGGGCAGGGGAACACTGAAGCTTTCTTT. This sequence encodes CASSRTGQGNTEAFF.